The 32 T cell receptor beta chains listed next were all sequenced from one sample in a study of blood T cell repertoires in COVID-19. Produced via immunoSEQ multiplex PCR; TCRdb's table is partial and in-frame only. The repertoire holds some 350,000 clones, with around 91% as singletons. Sequences were obtained from PBMCs or T cells enriched from blood (not recorded which). Every receptor here comes from a young man who had recovered from COVID-19.

The chain is built from TRBV27 and TRBJ1-6, with a weak D call TRBD1 (6 bases). The germline V gene encodes CDR1 MNHEY and CDR2 SMNVEV (reference sequence). This CDR3 spans 15 amino acids. Trimming took off 10 bases at V and 1 base at J, with 14 bases between the two ends. The CDR3 bases are TGTGCCACCCGGACAGTTCGGTCCTATAATTCACCCCTCCACTTT. Residues: CATRTVRSYNSPLHF.

The V and J genes are TRBV19 and TRBJ2-7, with 9 bases aligning to TRBD1. Per the germline V gene, CDR1 is LNHDA and CDR2 is SQIVND (reference sequence). Unmatched junction bases numbered 4, after V lost 6 bases and J lost 1 base. This CDR3 is built from 14 residues. DNA for the CDR3: TGTGCCAGTAGACCGGGACAGGGATCCTACGAGCAGTACTTC. Translated: CASRPGQGSYEQYF.

The rearrangement uses TRBV30 and TRBJ2-7; 9 bases are shared with TRBD2. Per the germline V gene, CDR1 is GTSNPN and CDR2 is SVGIG (reference sequence). Trimming cost V 2 bases and J 6 bases; bases outside gene matches: 8. The CDR3 length is 14 residues. The CDR3 DNA sequence: TGTGCCTGGAGTTCTGGTAGCGGGAGCGTCGAGCAGTACTTC. This translates into CAWSSGSGSVEQYF.

The CDR3 loop reads CASSQGIVLAGVREQFF. The CDR3 nucleotides read TGCGCCAGCAGCCAAGGGATCGTCCTAGCGGGAGTCAGGGAGCAGTTCTTC. The V and J genes are TRBV4-1 and TRBJ2-1, with 10 bases aligning to TRBD2. V was pared by 1 base and J by 10 bases, with 13 bases of the junction left unmatched. The CDR3 has 17 amino acids. CDR1 is MGHRA and CDR2 is YSYEKL in the germline V gene.

The rearrangement uses TRBV27 and TRBJ2-2; TRBD1 matches 7 bases. The CDR3 is 17 amino acids. Germline CDR1 is MNHEY and CDR2 is SMNVEV (reference sequence). V was clipped by 7 bases and J by 6 bases; unmatched bases: 17. CDR3 coding DNA: TGTGCCAGCACCCCTCGGGGACAGCCTCTTGTTTCCGGGGAGCTGTTTTTT. This sequence encodes CASTPRGQPLVSGELFF.

This clone was seen only once. The chain carries TRBV7-3 and TRBJ2-3; 7 bases line up with TRBD2. The CDR3 extends over 13 amino acids. Trimming took 1 base from V and 6 from J; bases not matched to a gene: 1. Per the germline V gene, CDR1 is SGHTA and CDR2 is FQGTGA. In DNA form, the CDR3 reads TGTGCCAGCAGCTTAAACGGGGGGGATACGCAGTATTTT. Its protein is CASSLNGGDTQYF. Drawing the rest from reference TRBV7-3 and TRBJ2-3, the complete variable domain is GAGVSQTPSNKVTEKGKYVELRCDPISGHTALYWYRQSLGQGPEFLIYFQGTGAADDSGLPNDRFFAVRPEGSVSTLKIQRTERGDSAVYLCASSLNGGDTQYFGPGTRLTVL.

DNA of the CDR3: TGTGCCAGCAGCCTCCGGGACAGGGGCTACACCTTC. Amino acids: CASSLRDRGYTF. J is TRBJ1-2 and V is TRBV3-1 (or the pseudogene TRBV3-2); 8 nucleotides match TRBD1. Per germline, CDR1 LGHDT and CDR2 YNNKEL (reference sequence). CDR3 length: 12 amino acids. Unmatched junction bases numbered 3, after V lost 4 bases and J lost 8 bases.

On this clone: Other DNA sequences in this sample translate to the same CDR3. V is TRBV6-5 and J is TRBJ1-2, with D tentatively TRBD1 (6 bases). In germline, CDR1 is MNHEY, CDR2 SVGAGI. This CDR3 is built from 14 residues. V shed 0 bases and J shed 2 bases, with 7 bases lying between them. In DNA form, the CDR3 reads TGTGCCAGCAGTTACTCTAGGGGGAACTATGGCTACACCTTC. As protein: CASSYSRGNYGYTF.

CDR3 sequence (DNA): TGTGCCAGCAGCGCCGGGACTTCCCACTACAATGAGCAGTTCTTC. Residues: CASSAGTSHYNEQFF. The chain employs TRBV9 and TRBJ2-1; D is possibly TRBD2 (6 bases). Deletions cut 3 bases from V and 3 bases from J, with 13 bases between. Germline V gives CDR1 SGDLS, CDR2 YYNGEE. The CDR3 extends over 15 amino acids.

This chain connects TRBV12-5 to TRBJ2-2; 7 bases map to TRBD1. With V trimmed by 3 bases and J by 6 bases, 7 bases remained unmatched. The CDR3 extends over 15 amino acids. The germline V gene encodes CDR1 LGHNT and CDR2 FRNRAP. Here the CDR3 DNA reads TGTGCTAGTGGTTTTTCCGACAGGGCCCCCGGGGAGCTGTTTTTT. Residues: CASGFSDRAPGELFF.

The chain is built from TRBV5-8 and TRBJ2-1; 12 bases are shared with TRBD2. The CDR3 sequence is 16 residues long. Germline loops: CDR1 SGHTS, CDR2 YDEGEE. V was clipped by 4 bases and J by 9 bases; unmatched bases: 11. Here the CDR3 DNA reads TGTGCCAGCAGCGACCCTAGCGGGGGGGCCTGGCGTGAGCAGTTCTTC. It yields the protein CASSDPSGGAWREQFF.

This clone was seen a few times. The chain joins TRBV11-2 to TRBJ1-3, with D hard to call. The CDR3 sequence is 14 residues long. Germline-derived CDR1 and CDR2 are SGHAT and FQNNGV. The V and J ends lost 7 bases and 0 bases respectively, with 10 bases between them. For the CDR3, the DNA is TGTGCCAGCACCCCCTTCGTCTCTGGAAACACCATATATTTT. Translating gives CASTPFVSGNTIYF.

The chain couples TRBV7-2 to TRBJ1-1; a weak D match, TRBD1 (6 bases). Per the germline V gene, CDR1 is SGHTA and CDR2 is FQGNSA. This CDR3 region has 13 residues. V dropped 1 base and J dropped 9 bases, with 12 bases sitting between them. CDR3 loop: CASSLGSTGKAFF. The CDR3 DNA sequence: TGTGCCAGCAGCTTAGGATCGACAGGAAAAGCTTTCTTT.

This rearrangement joins TRBV4-2 to TRBJ1-4; perhaps TRBD1 as D (6 bases). Germline CDR1 and CDR2: LGHNA and YNFKEQ. This CDR3 is 16 amino acids long. With 2 bases removed from V and 0 bases from J, the gap between germline ends came to 10 bases. The CDR3 spells CASSQTGTPTNEKLFF. The CDR3 bases are TGTGCCAGCAGCCAAACGGGGACACCAACTAATGAAAAACTGTTTTTT.

J is TRBJ1-1 and V is TRBV4-1; no reliable D call. Germline CDR1 is MGHRA and CDR2 is YSYEKL. V gave up 1 base and J gave up 4 bases, with 13 bases separating them. The CDR3 covers 15 residues. The chain's CDR3 is CASSQGNIGGTEAFF. Here the CDR3 DNA reads TGCGCCAGCAGCCAAGGAAATATAGGCGGCACTGAAGCTTTCTTT.

The sample holds one count of this clone. The chain has TRBV2 and TRBJ2-1, with D hard to call. CDR1 is SNHLY, CDR2 FYNNEI, per germline. V lost 5 bases and J 0 bases, leaving 8 bases between the germline ends. The CDR3 contains 14 residues. Written as DNA, the CDR3 is TGTGCCAGCAGTATACAGAGCTCCTACAATGAGCAGTTCTTC. Translated, it gives CASSIQSSYNEQFF. The complete variable domain, with remaining parts taken from reference TRBV2 and TRBJ2-1, reads EPEVTQTPSHQVTQMGQEVILRCVPISNHLYFYWYRQILGQKVEFLVSFYNNEISEKSEIFDDQFSVERPDGSNFTLKIRSTKLEDSAMYFCASSIQSSYNEQFFGPGTRLTVL.

To note about this clone: One end of the junction does not line up with germline, which may come from a read error. This rearrangement joins TRBV5-4 to TRBJ1-2, with 7 bases matching TRBD1. The CDR3 extends over 15 amino acids. Germline V gene sequence: CDR1 SGHNT, CDR2 YYREEE (reference sequence). This chain's CDR3 is CASSLQGVGGLPVDF. The DNA of the CDR3 is TGTGCCAGCAGCCTGCAAGGGGTAGGGGGCCTACCGGTGGACTTC.

The rearrangement uses TRBV5-1 and TRBJ2-1; D call uncertain. V was shortened by 1 base and J by 0 bases, with 5 bases between the two germline ends. Germline V gene sequence: CDR1 SGHRS, CDR2 YFSETQ. This CDR3 is 14 amino acids long. The chain's CDR3 is CASSLSSSYNEQFF. CDR3 bases: TGCGCCAGCAGCTTGTCCAGCTCCTACAATGAGCAGTTCTTC.

This clone was recorded only once. V usage is TRBV4-1 and J usage is TRBJ1-1; D might be TRBD1 (6 bases). CDR3 length: 14 residues. Germline CDR1 is MGHRA and CDR2 is YSYEKL. Trimming removed 1 base from V and 3 bases from J, with 9 bases in between. The CDR3 here is CASSQGTGYTEAFF. Here the CDR3 DNA reads TGCGCCAGCAGCCAAGGCACAGGGTACACTGAAGCTTTCTTT.

This clone was recorded once. The chain employs TRBV4-2 and TRBJ1-3; maybe TRBD1 (5 bases). V was trimmed by 3 bases and J by 7 bases, leaving 22 bases between them. Per germline, CDR1 LGHNA and CDR2 YNFKEQ. The CDR3 length is 17 residues. The CDR3 region is CASSQWGPRGSANTIYF. The CDR3 DNA is TGTGCCAGCAGCCAGTGGGGCCCGCGGGGGTCCGCGAACACCATATATTTT.

Only a few counts were recorded for this clone. The chain combines TRBV7-9 with TRBJ2-7; 8 nucleotides align to TRBD1. CDR1 SEHNR and CDR2 FQNEAQ come from the germline V gene (reference sequence). After removal of 6 bases from V and 1 base from J, the junction contained 2 bases not matched to a gene. The CDR3 runs 13 residues. CDR3 in DNA: TGTGCCAGCAGAGGACAGGGTTCCTACGAGCAGTACTTC. Amino acid sequence: CASRGQGSYEQYF.

The rearrangement uses TRBV10-3 and TRBJ1-1, with D unclear. The CDR3 extends over 12 amino acids. CDR1 and CDR2 from the germline V gene are ENHRY and SYGVKD. V lost 5 bases, J lost 4 bases, and 8 bases lay in between. The CDR3, as DNA: TGTGCCATCAGTCCCGGGGTCACTGAAGCTTTCTTT. This translates into CAISPGVTEAFF.

This chain joins TRBV9 and TRBJ1-2; 8 bases fit TRBD1. Germline loops: CDR1 SGDLS, CDR2 YYNGEE. The CDR3 loop spans 13 amino acids. Losses at the gene ends were 4 bases for V and 5 bases for J; bases not matched to a gene: 4. This chain's CDR3 is CASSRGQGYGYTF. In DNA form, the CDR3 reads TGTGCCAGCAGCAGAGGACAGGGATATGGCTACACCTTC.

The V gene is TRBV18, the J gene TRBJ2-7, with 14 bases identical to TRBD2. This CDR3 is built from 17 residues. Unmatched junction bases numbered 4, after V lost 0 bases and J lost 3 bases. CDR1 is KGHSH and CDR2 is LQKENI in the germline V gene. The CDR3 DNA sequence: TGTGCCAGCTCACCACCCAATGGACTAGCGGGGGGCTACGAGCAGTACTTC. This translates into CASSPPNGLAGGYEQYF. The full variable domain, its missing parts supplied by reference TRBV18 and TRBJ2-7, is NAGVMQNPRHLVRRRGQEARLRCSPMKGHSHVYWYRQLPEEGLKFMVYLQKENIIDESGMPKERFSAEFPKEGPSILRIQQVVRGDSAAYFCASSPPNGLAGGYEQYFGPGTRLTVT.

The chain is built from TRBV5-1 and TRBJ1-1, with TRBD1 identical over 7 bases. With V trimmed by 4 bases and J by 0 bases, 12 bases remained unmatched. This CDR3 is built from 17 residues. Germline V gene sequence: CDR1 SGHRS, CDR2 YFSETQ. In DNA, the CDR3 is TGCGCCAGCAGCACGACCGGGACAGTACGGATGAACACTGAAGCTTTCTTT. Translating it yields CASSTTGTVRMNTEAFF.

The V and J genes are TRBV7-9 and TRBJ2-1, with D perhaps TRBD2 (6 bases). CDR3 length: 13 amino acids. Germline-derived CDR1 and CDR2 are SEHNR and FQNEAQ (reference sequence). The V and J ends lost 1 base and 12 bases respectively, with 13 bases between them. CDR3 protein: CASSLGLGGTQFF. CDR3 coding DNA: TGTGCCAGCAGCTTAGGTCTCGGGGGTACGCAGTTCTTC.

The V gene is TRBV7-8, the J gene TRBJ2-4; 7 bases align to TRBD2. Germline-derived CDR1 and CDR2 are SGHVS and FQNEAQ. Unmatched junction bases numbered 6, after V lost 1 base and J lost 6 bases. The length of the CDR3 is 15 residues. The CDR3 loop is CASSLGRGGGNIQYF. The CDR3 coding sequence is TGTGCCAGCAGCTTAGGAAGGGGCGGGGGAAACATTCAGTACTTC. The whole variable domain, filled in from reference TRBV7-8 and TRBJ2-4, reads GAGVSQSPRYKVAKRGQDVALRCDPISGHVSLFWYQQALGQGPEFLTYFQNEAQLDKSGLPSDRFFAERPEGSVSTLKIQRTQQEDSAVYLCASSLGRGGGNIQYFGAGTRLSVL.

The chain is built from TRBV9 and TRBJ1-4; 7 bases align to TRBD1. The CDR3 has 15 residues. Germline assignment: CDR1 SGDLS and CDR2 YYNGEE. J gave up 8 bases and V 4 bases, and 11 bases lay outside the gene matches. This CDR3 reads CASSPRGDTYEKLFF. CDR3 DNA sequence: TGTGCCAGCAGCCCCAGGGGGGACACCTACGAAAAACTGTTTTTT.

This clone was counted a few times. The junction departs from germline at one end; a sequencing error may be responsible. This sequence joins TRBV14 and TRBJ1-2, with 9 bases that match TRBD1. This CDR3 comprises 9 residues. Germline lookup yields CDR1 SGHDN and CDR2 FVKESK. This CDR3 reads CASSPTGGF. For the CDR3, the DNA is TGTGCCAGCAGCCCGACAGGGGGGTTC.

The chain is built from TRBV7-8 and TRBJ1-3; D is perhaps TRBD1 (5 bases). Germline V gives CDR1 SGHVS, CDR2 FQNEAQ. There are 15 residues in the CDR3. The ends were cut back, 3 bases at V and 1 base at J, with 10 bases in the middle. Here the CDR3 reads CASSFLGGSGNTIYF. The CDR3 DNA follows: TGTGCCAGCAGCTTTCTCGGGGGATCTGGAAACACCATATATTTT.

This clone has a single count. V is TRBV28 and J is TRBJ2-5; 11 bases are shared with TRBD2. CDR1 MDHEN and CDR2 SYDVKM come from the germline V gene. J gave up 4 bases and V 2 bases, and 3 bases lay outside the gene matches. The CDR3 is 15 residues long. This CDR3 reads CASSLQLAGVETQYF. The CDR3 DNA follows: TGTGCCAGCAGTTTACAACTAGCGGGAGTAGAGACCCAGTACTTC.

The CDR3 nucleotides are TGTGCCACTTGCCACGGAGTAGGTCAGCCCCAGCATTTT. This encodes CATCHGVGQPQHF. The J gene is TRBJ1-5, the V gene TRBV28; D gene ambiguous. Germline values: CDR1 MDHEN, CDR2 SYDVKM. This CDR3 contains 13 residues. Between the trimmed V and J ends, which lost 10 bases and 6 bases, there was a span of 16 bases.